This TCR beta chain is drawn from a study of siplizumab effects on memory and regulatory T cells. Study outcomes and limitations: Where siplizumab was present, mappable alloreactive CD4+ clones averaged around 63% Treg-derived, compared with 26.9% in controls.

A remark on this clone: Its specificity is unknown.

Every sample had some 100,000 of its TCR templates assayed. Libraries were prepared by immunoSEQ multiplex PCR; TCRdb keeps only in-frame clonotypes and omits some of them. The table includes around 110,000 clones, approximately 94% detected once. The length of the CDR3 is 15 residues. The V and J ends lost 4 bases and 1 base respectively, with 12 bases between them. Germline V lookup: CDR1 SGHNT, CDR2 YYREEE (reference sequence). The chain couples TRBV5-4 to TRBJ2-4; perhaps TRBD2 as D (6 bases). The sequenced material came from non-Treg CD4+ T cells sorted from blood. The clonotype was recovered from a human donor in good health. This CDR3 is CASSNSGGAKNIQYF. In DNA form, the CDR3 reads TGTGCCAGCAGCAATAGTGGGGGGGCCAAAAACATTCAGTACTTC.